This entry lists 31 T cell receptor beta chains sequenced from one sample in a study of T cell responses to AZD1222 COVID-19 vaccine. The repertoire was sequenced with immunoSEQ multiplex PCR; TCRdb's copy has only in-frame clones and lacks some. The sample shows tens of thousands of clones, nearly 90% of them seen only once. This specimen was peripheral blood, taken on day 0 of AZD1222 vaccination. The receptor source for this set is an adult in good health.

The rearrangement joins TRBV2 to TRBJ2-1; D perhaps matches TRBD2 (6 bases). V lost 4 bases, J lost 5 bases, and 15 bases lay in between. Germline CDR1 and CDR2: SNHLY and FYNNEI. The CDR3 has 15 residues. CDR3 residues: CASSVRDFGDNEQFF. The CDR3 DNA sequence: TGTGCCAGCAGTGTCAGGGACTTCGGAGACAATGAGCAGTTCTTC.

The J gene is TRBJ2-3, the V gene TRBV6-2 or TRBV6-3; TRBD2 matches at 11 bases. Germline CDR1 is MNHEY and CDR2 is SVGEGT. Trimming cost V 3 bases and J 0 bases; bases outside gene matches: 8. There are 18 residues in the CDR3. The CDR3 here is CASSYLAGGPTSTDTQYF. The DNA for the CDR3 is TGTGCCAGCAGTTATTTAGCGGGAGGGCCGACTAGCACAGATACGCAGTATTTT.

V usage is TRBV5-6 and J usage is TRBJ1-5; TRBD1 matches at 7 bases. J was trimmed by 2 bases and V by 3 bases; bases with no gene match: 5. This CDR3 region has 15 residues. Germline V gene data show CDR1 as SGHDT and CDR2 as YYEEEE. The CDR3 reads CASSSYGTGNQPQHF. The DNA for the CDR3 is TGTGCCAGCAGCTCGTATGGGACAGGCAATCAGCCCCAGCATTTT. Using reference TRBV5-6 and TRBJ1-5 for the parts outside the CDR3, the full variable domain is DAGVTQSPTHLIKTRGQQVTLRCSPKSGHDTVSWYQQALGQGPQFIFQYYEEEERQRGNFPDRFSGHQFPNYSSELNVNALLLGDSALYLCASSSYGTGNQPQHFGDGTRLSIL.

The chain recombines TRBV5-1 with TRBJ2-1; the D is unclear. CDR1 SGHRS and CDR2 YFSETQ come from the germline V gene. The length of the CDR3 is 14 residues. V was cut by 5 bases and J by 3 bases, with 12 bases left in between. The CDR3 sequence: CASSQTQVYNEQFF. The CDR3 region has the DNA TGCGCCAGCAGTCAAACCCAGGTCTACAATGAGCAGTTCTTC.

The genes are TRBV3-1 (or the pseudogene TRBV3-2) and TRBJ1-2; D is unclear. Germline CDR1 is LGHDT and CDR2 is YNNKEL (reference sequence). Trimming shortened V by 4 bases and J by 7 bases, and 16 bases separated the two germline ends. This CDR3 comprises 14 residues. The CDR3 region is CASSLVPRVSGYTF. The CDR3 nucleotides are TGTGCCAGCAGCCTCGTACCAAGGGTGAGTGGCTACACCTTC.

The chain joins TRBV5-5 to TRBJ2-7; no reliable D call. There are 12 residues in the CDR3. CDR1 and CDR2 from the germline V gene are SGHKS and YYEKEE (reference sequence). V was trimmed by 0 bases and J by 4 bases, leaving 5 bases between them. The CDR3 DNA reads as TGTGCCAGCAGCTTGGACCTATACGAGCAGTACTTC. It codes for CASSLDLYEQYF. Filled out from reference TRBV5-5 and TRBJ2-7, the complete variable domain reads DAGVTQSPTHLIKTRGQQVTLRCSPISGHKSVSWYQQVLGQGPQFIFQYYEKEERGRGNFPDRFSARQFPNYSSELNVNALLLGDSALYLCASSLDLYEQYFGPGTRLTVT.

The V and J genes are TRBV6-2 or TRBV6-3 and TRBJ1-2; D is perhaps TRBD1 (5 bases). Germline V gives CDR1 MNHEY, CDR2 SVGEGT. Deletions cut 2 bases from V and 5 bases from J, with 12 bases between. CDR3 length equals 14 residues. The CDR3: CASSYPQGVYGYTF. The CDR3 nucleotides are TGTGCCAGCAGTTACCCCCAGGGAGTTTATGGCTACACCTTC.

In its sample, this clone was seen once. The V gene is TRBV6-4, the J gene TRBJ2-1, with TRBD2 matching 14 bases. V shed 2 bases and J 9 bases; nucleotides not matched to a gene: 3. Germline loops: CDR1 MRHNA, CDR2 SNTAGT. CDR3 length: 15 amino acids. The CDR3 DNA reads as TGTGCCAGCAGTGACGAGGGACTAGCGGGAGTTGAGCAGTTCTTC. This sequence encodes CASSDEGLAGVEQFF.

This clone has more than one count but fewer than ten. J is TRBJ2-7 and V is TRBV27; 9 nucleotides match TRBD2. Germline assignment: CDR1 MNHEY and CDR2 SMNVEV (reference sequence). Unmatched junction bases numbered 4, after V lost 4 bases and J lost 0 bases. The CDR3 consists of 15 residues. The CDR3 loop is CASSSPTSGSYEQYF. For the CDR3, the DNA is TGTGCCAGCAGTTCCCCGACTAGCGGCTCCTACGAGCAGTACTTC.

J is TRBJ2-3 and V is TRBV9; D might be TRBD1 (5 bases). The CDR3 has 16 amino acids. Germline V gene lookup returns CDR1 SGDLS and CDR2 YYNGEE. Trimming took 3 bases from V and 6 from J, leaving 20 bases between them. For the CDR3, the DNA is TGTGCCAGCAGCGATGGGGCGAAAGGAAGGCAGGATACGCAGTATTTT. Protein sequence: CASSDGAKGRQDTQYF.

The chain links TRBV29-1 to TRBJ2-1; 7 bases align to TRBD1. This CDR3 region has 12 residues. With 5 bases clipped from V and 4 bases from J, the junction kept 2 bases outside the gene matches. CDR1 is SQVTM, CDR2 ANQGSEA, per germline. Here the CDR3 reads CSVRQGYNEQFF. The CDR3 DNA reads as TGCAGCGTTAGACAGGGTTACAATGAGCAGTTCTTC.

The V call is TRBV12-3 or TRBV12-4, the J call TRBJ2-3; a possible D gene is TRBD1 (6 bases). Deletions cut 3 bases from V and 6 bases from J, with 7 bases between. The CDR3 is made up of 12 amino acids. This CDR3 reads CASSFQGDTQYF. CDR3 coding DNA: TGTGCCAGCAGTTTCCAGGGGGATACGCAGTATTTT.

The gene calls are TRBV18 and TRBJ2-5; D could derive from TRBD1 or TRBD2 (5 bases each). V dropped 5 bases and J dropped 5 bases, with 21 bases sitting between them. Germline CDR1 is KGHSH and CDR2 is LQKENI. This CDR3 region has 16 residues. In DNA, the CDR3 is TGTGCCAGCTCAAGGGGCGTTGGGGCGTCGGGGGAGACCCAGTACTTC. Amino acids: CASSRGVGASGETQYF.

This chain links TRBV5-8 with TRBJ2-7; D remains ambiguous. V was pared by 2 bases and J by 3 bases, with 9 bases between. The CDR3 runs 13 residues. Per the germline V gene, CDR1 is SGHTS and CDR2 is YDEGEE. The CDR3 coding sequence is TGTGCCAGCAGCTTCTGGCAAAACTACGAGCAGTACTTC. This encodes CASSFWQNYEQYF.

The chain recombines TRBV13 with TRBJ2-2; D may be TRBD1 (5 bases). V was trimmed by 4 bases and J by 1 base, leaving 7 bases between them. This CDR3 has 14 residues. Germline lookup yields CDR1 PRHDT and CDR2 FYEKMQ (reference sequence). The CDR3 here is CASSSGQNTGELFF. CDR3 bases: TGTGCCAGCAGCTCAGGACAGAACACCGGGGAGCTGTTTTTT.

The chain couples TRBV13 to TRBJ1-5, with 10 bases aligning to TRBD1. The V gene's germline CDR1 is PRHDT and CDR2 FYEKMQ (reference sequence). With V trimmed by 3 bases and J by 5 bases, 10 bases remained unmatched. This CDR3 comprises 17 residues. The CDR3 here is CASSLARDRGFDQPQHF. As DNA, the CDR3 is TGTGCCAGCAGCTTGGCCCGGGACAGGGGTTTCGATCAGCCCCAGCATTTT.

J is TRBJ2-7 and V is TRBV18; 7 bases agree with TRBD1. This CDR3 has 14 residues. Trimming cost V 1 base and J 5 bases; bases outside gene matches: 5. CDR1 and CDR2 from the germline V gene are KGHSH and LQKENI. The CDR3 spells CASSPQTGSDEQYF. The CDR3 DNA reads as TGTGCCAGCTCACCACAGACAGGGAGCGACGAGCAGTACTTC.

The chain has TRBV18 and TRBJ1-1; tentative D call: TRBD1 (6 bases). The germline V and J ends were trimmed by 6 bases and 4 bases, with 12 bases remaining between them. The CDR3 covers 13 residues. Germline V gene lookup returns CDR1 KGHSH and CDR2 LQKENI. The CDR3 sequence is CASSPDSLTEAFF. The DNA for the CDR3 is TGTGCCAGCTCCCCGGACAGTCTCACTGAAGCTTTCTTT.

This chain connects TRBV4-3 to TRBJ1-2; no clear D gene. The CDR3 length is 13 residues. With 1 base removed from V and 8 bases from J, the gap between germline ends came to 11 bases. From germline, CDR1 is LGHNA and CDR2 YSLEER. CDR3 residues: CASSQGAMGGYTF. In DNA, the CDR3 is TGCGCCAGCAGCCAAGGGGCTATGGGGGGCTACACCTTC.

The V call is TRBV11-2, the J call TRBJ2-1; TRBD2 matches 10 bases. The CDR3 spans 16 residues. J lost 6 bases, V lost 3 bases, and 8 bases had no gene match. Germline values: CDR1 SGHAT, CDR2 FQNNGV. CDR3 DNA: TGTGCCAGCAGCTTTCACCTAGCGGGAGCGGGCAATGAGCAGTTCTTC. This codes for CASSFHLAGAGNEQFF.

J is TRBJ1-1 and V is TRBV18; unclear D gene. CDR1 KGHSH and CDR2 LQKENI come from the germline V gene. This CDR3 comprises 12 residues. Trimming pared 2 bases from V and 4 bases from J, leaving 5 bases between. The CDR3 region has the DNA TGTGCCAGCTCACCAATCCTCACTGAAGCTTTCTTT. Encoded protein: CASSPILTEAFF.

This chain uses TRBV14 with TRBJ1-2, with D possibly being TRBD1 (6 bases). The CDR3 runs to 13 residues. The germline V and J ends were trimmed by 1 base and 9 bases, with 12 bases remaining between them. Per the germline V gene, CDR1 is SGHDN and CDR2 is FVKESK. The CDR3 sequence is CASSQVSGVRYTF. CDR3 DNA: TGTGCCAGCAGCCAAGTCTCAGGGGTACGCTACACCTTC.

This chain links TRBV11-2 with TRBJ2-1; 8 nucleotides agree with TRBD2. This CDR3 is 17 amino acids long. V was pared by 5 bases and J by 0 bases, with 9 bases of the junction left unmatched. Germline CDR1 reads SGHAT; CDR2 reads FQNNGV. Here the CDR3 reads CASSPRSGIGSYNEQFF. CDR3 sequence (DNA): TGTGCCAGCAGCCCCCGTAGCGGGATTGGCTCCTACAATGAGCAGTTCTTC.

The chain joins TRBV5-1 to TRBJ2-3, with D possibly being TRBD1 (5 bases). Germline V gene lookup returns CDR1 SGHRS and CDR2 YFSETQ. The CDR3 is made up of 13 amino acids. V lost 7 bases and J lost 5, with 14 bases in between. CDR3 in amino acids: CASGAPGLDTQYF. Here the CDR3 DNA reads TGCGCCAGCGGGGCCCCCGGGTTAGATACGCAGTATTTT.

The chain is built from TRBV10-3 and TRBJ2-1; D unclear. V dropped 0 bases and J dropped 9 bases, with 15 bases sitting between them. Germline V gene sequence: CDR1 ENHRY, CDR2 SYGVKD. The CDR3 contains 15 residues. The CDR3 spells CAISESSNPGSEQFF. The CDR3 DNA follows: TGTGCCATCAGTGAGTCTTCTAACCCAGGAAGTGAGCAGTTCTTC.

The CDR3 sequence is CASSLEVQSSYEQYF. As DNA, the CDR3 is TGCGCCAGCAGCTTGGAAGTCCAGAGCTCCTACGAGCAGTACTTC. The chain employs TRBV5-1 and TRBJ2-7; D not certain. The CDR3 spans 15 residues. From germline, CDR1 is SGHRS and CDR2 YFSETQ. Trimming shortened V by 0 bases and J by 0 bases, and 10 bases separated the two germline ends. Based on the CDR3 plus reference TRBV5-1 and TRBJ2-7, the full variable domain is KAGVTQTPRYLIKTRGQQVTLSCSPISGHRSVSWYQQTPGQGLQFLFEYFSETQRNKGNFPGRFSGRQFSNSRSEMNVSTLELGDSALYLCASSLEVQSSYEQYFGPGTRLTVT.

V usage is TRBV7-2 and J usage is TRBJ2-3; 10 positions match TRBD2. Germline V gene lookup returns CDR1 SGHTA and CDR2 FQGNSA. Losses at the gene ends were 2 bases for V and 5 bases for J; bases not matched to a gene: 7. CDR3 length equals 16 residues. The DNA for the CDR3 is TGTGCCAGCAGCTTAAAGAGCGGGAGGGCCATAGATACGCAGTATTTT. Translation: CASSLKSGRAIDTQYF.

This clone was seen a single time. This chain connects TRBV11-2 to TRBJ2-6; no definite D call. The CDR3 sequence is 18 residues long. The V and J ends lost 1 base and 1 base respectively, with 14 bases between them. Per the germline V gene, CDR1 is SGHAT and CDR2 is FQNNGV. CDR3 in DNA: TGTGCCAGCAGCTTAGCACCCGGACCGTCGTCTGGGGCCAACGTCCTGACTTTC. Protein: CASSLAPGPSSGANVLTF.

CDR3 DNA: TGTGCCAGCAGTTTCCTTCCAAGGAACACCATATATTTT. It yields the protein CASSFLPRNTIYF. This sequence joins TRBV12-3 or TRBV12-4 and TRBJ1-3; D is uncertain. With 3 bases removed from V and 7 bases from J, the gap between germline ends came to 10 bases. CDR3 length equals 13 residues.

The chain joins TRBV5-6 to TRBJ2-2; 10 nucleotides align to TRBD2. Trimming removed 5 bases from V and 4 bases from J; junction bases left unmatched: 8. Germline V gives CDR1 SGHDT, CDR2 YYEEEE. This CDR3 spans 16 amino acids. CDR3 in DNA: TGTGCCAGCAGTCGACTAGCGGGTTCGGGCACCGGGGAGCTGTTTTTT. It translates to CASSRLAGSGTGELFF. Using reference TRBV5-6 and TRBJ2-2 for the parts outside the CDR3, the full variable domain is DAGVTQSPTHLIKTRGQQVTLRCSPKSGHDTVSWYQQALGQGPQFIFQYYEEEERQRGNFPDRFSGHQFPNYSSELNVNALLLGDSALYLCASSRLAGSGTGELFFGEGSRLTVL.

This clone was seen just once. The J gene is TRBJ1-6, the V gene TRBV4-1; weak D call: TRBD1 (5 bases). Germline CDR1 reads MGHRA; CDR2 reads YSYEKL. The CDR3 is 17 amino acids. V lost 4 bases and J 9 bases, leaving 22 bases between the germline ends. The CDR3 reads CASSRGVSRDFGSPLHF. CDR3 DNA sequence: TGCGCCAGCAGCCGAGGTGTTTCCAGGGATTTCGGTTCACCCCTCCACTTT.